This TCR beta chain was observed in a study of T cell clones after liver transplantation. As to this clone: Antigen specificity is unknown.

Study conclusions and caveats: Rather than being deleted, graft donor-reactive T cells may have moved into the graft. In a couple of subjects, few donor cells limited the measurable donor-reactive repertoire. In 5 of 8 subjects, circulating graft-donor-reactive CD4 TCRbeta sequences fell significantly after transplant.

Alloreactive TCRbeta sequences came from sequencing proliferating CFSE-low cells in the MLR. Graft donor PBMCs, splenocytes, lymph-node cells, or third-party PBMCs stimulated pre-transplant recipient cells. Profiled with immunoSEQ multiplex PCR; TCRdb holds only in-frame clones, not every one. The data contain over 950 clones, 35% to 50% of them singletons. The specimen was CD4+ T cells from cultured PBMCs. The clonotype was recovered from a human patient who received a liver transplant. Part of the T cells may come from the graft donor.

CDR3 in DNA: TGTGCCGCGGGACAGGGTAACGGTTGGGCGCAGTATTTT. This gives the protein CAAGQGNGWAQYF. This chain uses TRBV19 with TRBJ2-3; 9 nucleotides match TRBD1. Losses at the gene ends were 11 bases for V and 10 bases for J; bases not matched to a gene: 13. The CDR3 spans 13 residues. Germline lookup yields CDR1 LNHDA and CDR2 SQIVND (reference sequence).